This record concerns one T cell receptor beta chain sequence. Its antigen is undetermined. The data are from a study of PD-1 blockade in mismatch repair-deficient tumors. As to time point: identical approximately nine-day culture without peptide (control). Clone fold changes were calculated against an identical culture without peptide. CDR1 SGHRS and CDR2 YFSETQ come from the germline V gene. The CDR3 has 11 amino acids. The ends were cut back, 5 bases at V and 4 bases at J, with 6 bases in the middle. The repertoire was sequenced with immunoSEQ multiplex PCR; TCRdb's copy has only in-frame clones and lacks some. The profile shows about 14,000 clones, approximately 90% of them singletons.

This TCR was sampled from an adult with mismatch repair-deficient cancer. The material sequenced was cells cultured in vitro, taken from a patient treated with pembrolizumab. J is TRBJ2-5 and V is TRBV5-1, with D tentatively TRBD1 (5 bases). The CDR3 bases are TGCGCCAGCAGTGACAGAGAGACCCAGTACTTC. It is translated as CASSDRETQYF.